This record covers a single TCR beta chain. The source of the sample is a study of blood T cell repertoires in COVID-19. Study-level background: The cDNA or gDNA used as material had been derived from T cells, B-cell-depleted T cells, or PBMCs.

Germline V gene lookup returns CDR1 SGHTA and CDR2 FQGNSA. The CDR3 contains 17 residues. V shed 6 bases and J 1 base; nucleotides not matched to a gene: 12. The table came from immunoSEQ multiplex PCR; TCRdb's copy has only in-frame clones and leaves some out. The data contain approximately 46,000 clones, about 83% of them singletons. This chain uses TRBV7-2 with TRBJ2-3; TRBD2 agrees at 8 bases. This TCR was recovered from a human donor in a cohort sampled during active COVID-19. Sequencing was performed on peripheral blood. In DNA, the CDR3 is TGTGCCAGCAGGCCTTCCAGGGCGCGGGGGGGCACAGATACGCAGTATTTT. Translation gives CASRPSRARGGTDTQYF.